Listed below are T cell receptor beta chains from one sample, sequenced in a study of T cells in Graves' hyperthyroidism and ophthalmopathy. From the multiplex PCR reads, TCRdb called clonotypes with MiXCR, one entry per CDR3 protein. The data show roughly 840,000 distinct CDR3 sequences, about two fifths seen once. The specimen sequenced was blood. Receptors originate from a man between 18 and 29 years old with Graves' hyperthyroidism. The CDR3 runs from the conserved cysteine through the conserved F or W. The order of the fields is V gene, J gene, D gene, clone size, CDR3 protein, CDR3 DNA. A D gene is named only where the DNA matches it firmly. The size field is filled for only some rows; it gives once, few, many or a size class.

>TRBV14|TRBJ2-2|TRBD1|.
CASSHSGTGKVGELFF
TGTGCCAGCAGCCATTCTGGGACAGGGAAGGTCGGGGAGCTGTTTTTT
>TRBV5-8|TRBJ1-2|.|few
CASNPERDVYGYTF
TGTGCCAGCAACCCGGAGAGGGATGTCTATGGCTACACCTTC
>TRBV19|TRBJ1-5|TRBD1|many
CASSSGGTGGGNQPQHF
TGTGCCAGTAGTTCAGGAGGGACAGGGGGCGGCAATCAGCCCCAGCATTTT
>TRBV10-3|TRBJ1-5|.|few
CASSNGAHDQPQHF
TGTGCCAGCAGTAACGGGGCGCACGATCAGCCCCAGCATTTT
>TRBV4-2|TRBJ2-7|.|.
CASSQDLAATYEQYF
TGTGCCAGCAGCCAAGATCTAGCTGCCACCTACGAGCAGTACTTC
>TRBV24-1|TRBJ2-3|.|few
CATSASTDTQYF
TGTGCCACCAGCGCTAGCACAGATACGCAGTATTTT
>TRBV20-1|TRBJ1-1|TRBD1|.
CSARDTGTGLTEAFF
TGCAGTGCTAGAGATACGGGGACAGGGCTCACTGAAGCTTTCTTT
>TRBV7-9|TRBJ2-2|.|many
CASSSSIRATTGELFF
TGTGCCAGCAGCTCCAGCATAAGGGCGACCACCGGGGAGCTGTTTTTT
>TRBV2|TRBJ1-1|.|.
CASSEFETSGTEAFF
TGTGCCAGCAGTGAATTCGAGACATCGGGAACTGAAGCTTTCTTT
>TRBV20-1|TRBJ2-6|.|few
CSGTEDSGANVLTF
TGCAGTGGGACGGAAGACTCTGGGGCCAACGTCCTGACTTTC
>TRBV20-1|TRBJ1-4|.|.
CSAEAGTNEKLFF
TGCAGTGCCGAGGCAGGGACTAATGAAAAACTGTTTTTT
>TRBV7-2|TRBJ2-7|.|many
CASSHSDGRGEQYF
TGTGCCAGCAGCCACTCGGACGGCCGTGGCGAGCAGTACTTC
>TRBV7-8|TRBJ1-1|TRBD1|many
CALRDREGTEAFF
TGTGCCCTCCGGGACAGGGAGGGCACTGAAGCTTTCTTT
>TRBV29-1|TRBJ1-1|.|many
CSVTRGYTEAFF
TGCAGCGTTACCCGGGGGTACACTGAAGCTTTCTTT
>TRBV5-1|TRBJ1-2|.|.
CASSPSWDERYGYTF
TGCGCCAGCAGCCCCAGTTGGGATGAGCGGTATGGCTACACCTTC
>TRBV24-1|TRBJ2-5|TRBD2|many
CATSEPGLAGEETQYF
TGTGCCACCAGTGAGCCGGGACTAGCGGGAGAAGAGACCCAGTACTTC
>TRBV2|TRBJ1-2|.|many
CASSPGPRTDGYTF
TGTGCCAGCAGTCCCGGTCCCCGGACGGACGGCTACACCTTC